This is a list of T cell receptor beta chains from one sample in a study of beta chain features in type 1 diabetes. Generated by immunoSEQ multiplex PCR, the TCRdb table keeps only in-frame clones and is missing some. The data show 300,000 to 350,000 clones, around 9.7% seen once. Material for sequencing was central memory CD4+ T cells from blood. These receptors were obtained from a man between 25 and 39 years old with type 1 diabetes. CDR3s include the opening cysteine and the closing phenylalanine or tryptophan. D genes are given only for firm matches. Size is stated for part of the rows, as once, few or many counts, or as a class when the clone is expanded.

j_gene	d_gene	v_gene	abundance	CDR3nt	CDR3aa
TRBJ1-2	.	TRBV7-2	few	TGTGCCAGCAGCGGGCTCGAAGGGGGGTATGGCTACACCTTC	CASSGLEGGYGYTF
TRBJ2-3	TRBD1	TRBV18	few	TGTGCCAGCTCACCTCCGACAGGGGAGGATACGCAGTATTTT	CASSPPTGEDTQYF
TRBJ1-1	.	TRBV11-2	.	TGTGCCAGCAGCTTAGTTAGTGCGAACACTGAAGCTTTCTTT	CASSLVSANTEAFF
TRBJ1-2	TRBD1	TRBV7-2	few	TGTGCCAGCAGCCCCCGGACAGGGGGCGCCCATGGGGATGGCTACACCTTC	CASSPRTGGAHGDGYTF
TRBJ2-1	TRBD1	TRBV5-8	few	TGTGCCAGCAGCTTGGGTCCTTCTGGGACAGGGTCCTACAATGAGCAGTTCTTC	CASSLGPSGTGSYNEQFF
TRBJ2-7	TRBD1	TRBV15	few	TGTGCCACCAGCAGAGGGACAGGGGGGTACGAGCAGTACTTC	CATSRGTGGYEQYF
TRBJ1-5	.	TRBV4-1	few	TGCGCCAGCAGCCAAGATGAAACAGTCCGTCAGCCCCAGCATTTT	CASSQDETVRQPQHF
TRBJ2-1	.	TRBV4-2	.	TGTGCCAGCAGCCAAGGACCGCCTATCAACAATGAGCAGTTCTTC	CASSQGPPINNEQFF
TRBJ1-3	.	TRBV4-3	.	TGCGCCAGCAGCACTCTGGACTCTGGAAACACCATATATTTT	CASSTLDSGNTIYF
TRBJ2-5	.	TRBV29-1	.	TGCAGCGTTGAGAAGCAGCTTAATGGGGAGACCCAGTACTTC	CSVEKQLNGETQYF
TRBJ2-4	.	TRBV10-3	medium-sized	TGTGCCATCAGTGCGGGTGGAACAACCGTTCAAAACATTCAGTACTTC	CAISAGGTTVQNIQYF
TRBJ2-4	.	TRBV20-1	many	TGCAGTGCTAGAGCCGAGCGGGCACAGTACTTC	CSARAERAQYF
TRBJ2-6	TRBD1	TRBV7-6	few	TGTGCCAGCAGCTCACAACAGGGGGCTTGGTCTGGGGCCAACGTCCTGACTTTC	CASSSQQGAWSGANVLTF
TRBJ2-5	.	TRBV5-1	few	TGCGCCAGCAGCTTGGCCAAGACCCCAGGTCAAGAGACCCAGTACTTC	CASSLAKTPGQETQYF
TRBJ1-4	.	TRBV15	few	TGTGCCACCAGCAAACGGGGAGGTGAAAAACTGTTTTTT	CATSKRGGEKLFF
TRBJ1-2	TRBD1	TRBV30	.	TGTGCCTGGAGTCCGATGACAGGGCCTCTCTATGGCTACACCTTC	CAWSPMTGPLYGYTF
TRBJ2-5	TRBD2	TRBV7-9	few	TGTGCCAGCAGGTCTACTAGCGGGGCAGAGACCCAGTACTTC	CASRSTSGAETQYF